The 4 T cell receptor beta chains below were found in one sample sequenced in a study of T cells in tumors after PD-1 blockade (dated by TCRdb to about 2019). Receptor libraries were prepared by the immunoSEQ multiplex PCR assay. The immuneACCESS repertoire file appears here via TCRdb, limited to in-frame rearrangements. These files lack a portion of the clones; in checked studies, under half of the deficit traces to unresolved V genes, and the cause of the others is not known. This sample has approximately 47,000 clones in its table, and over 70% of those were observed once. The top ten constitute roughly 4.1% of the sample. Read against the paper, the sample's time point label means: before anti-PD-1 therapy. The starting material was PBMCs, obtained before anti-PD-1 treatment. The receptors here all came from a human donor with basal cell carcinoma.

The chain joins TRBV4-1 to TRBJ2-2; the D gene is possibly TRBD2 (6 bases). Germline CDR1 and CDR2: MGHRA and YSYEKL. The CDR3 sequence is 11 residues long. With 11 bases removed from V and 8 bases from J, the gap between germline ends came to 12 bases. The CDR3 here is CAASRGGELFF. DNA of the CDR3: TGCGCCGCATCACGGGGGGGGGAGCTGTTTTTT.

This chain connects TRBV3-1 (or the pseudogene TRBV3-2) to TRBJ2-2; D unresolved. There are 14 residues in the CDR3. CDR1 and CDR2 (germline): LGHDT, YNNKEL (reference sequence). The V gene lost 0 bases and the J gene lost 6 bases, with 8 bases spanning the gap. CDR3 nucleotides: TGTGCCAGCAGCCAAGACCCGGGCGCCGGGGAGCTGTTTTTT. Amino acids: CASSQDPGAGELFF.

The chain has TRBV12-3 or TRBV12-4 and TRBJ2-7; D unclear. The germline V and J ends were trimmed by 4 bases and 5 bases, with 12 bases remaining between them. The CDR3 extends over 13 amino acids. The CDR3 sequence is CASSSLGHNEQYF. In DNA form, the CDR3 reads TGTGCCAGCAGTTCCTTAGGGCACAACGAGCAGTACTTC.

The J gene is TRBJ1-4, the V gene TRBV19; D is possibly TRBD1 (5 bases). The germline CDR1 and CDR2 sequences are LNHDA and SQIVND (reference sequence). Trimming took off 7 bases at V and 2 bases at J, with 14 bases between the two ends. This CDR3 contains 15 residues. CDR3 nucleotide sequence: TGTGCCAGTAATGGCAGGGCGGCTACTAATGAAAAACTGTTTTTT. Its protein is CASNGRAATNEKLFF.